A single sample is the source of the 31 T cell receptor beta chains below, sequenced in a study of T cell repertoires in cytomegalovirus infection. TCRdb re-called the reads with MiXCR, one entry per CDR3 protein. The table shows around 900,000 distinct CDR3 sequences, with approximately 31% occurring only once. Which antigens these TCRs recognize remains unknown. The sequencing used cultured CD8+ T cells from PBMCs, collected from culture after CMV antigen stimulation. Receptors were obtained from a human donor in good health (CMV status not recorded). Some clones in this sample may be carry-over from other donors' samples.

J is TRBJ1-4 and V is TRBV7-4, with D possibly being TRBD1 (5 bases). Germline values: CDR1 SGHVT, CDR2 SQSDAQ. The germline V and J ends were trimmed by 10 bases and 5 bases, with 14 bases remaining between them. The CDR3 is 13 residues long. CDR3 sequence: CATPGARNEKLFF. The CDR3 DNA reads as TGTGCCACCCCTGGGGCCCGAAATGAAAAACTGTTTTTT.

The genes are TRBV20-1 and TRBJ1-4; 9 bases line up with TRBD1. J lost 16 bases, V lost 6 bases, and 6 bases had no gene match. The CDR3 is made up of 10 amino acids. Germline loops: CDR1 DFQATT, CDR2 SNEGSKA (reference sequence). DNA of the CDR3: TGCAGTGCAGACCGGACAGGGGAGTTTTTT. It translates to CSADRTGEFF.

This clonotype has more than one count but fewer than ten. The chain links TRBV27 to TRBJ2-7; the D is unclear. Germline-derived CDR1 and CDR2 are MNHEY and SMNVEV (reference sequence). This CDR3 comprises 14 residues. V lost 2 bases to trimming and J lost 0 bases, with 8 bases between them. CDR3 loop: CASSLRSDSYEQYV. In DNA form, the CDR3 reads TGTGCCAGCAGTTTAAGGTCAGACTCCTACGAGCAGTACGTC.

Remarks on this clonotype: It may be a read error: a sequence one base away is much more abundant. V is TRBV7-2 and J is TRBJ2-1; D may be TRBD1 or TRBD2 (5 bases each). The CDR3 loop spans 16 amino acids. Per germline, CDR1 SGHTA and CDR2 FQGNSA. The CDR3 is CANSSGTGLTDHEQFF. CDR3 nucleotide sequence: TGTGCCAACAGCTCCGGGACGGGCCTCACGGACCATGAGCAGTTCTTC.

The chain is built from TRBV5-4 and TRBJ1-5; no firm D call. Trimming took off 0 bases at V and 5 bases at J, with 9 bases between the two ends. CDR3 size: 14 residues. The V gene's germline CDR1 is SGHNT and CDR2 YYREEE (reference sequence). CDR3 loop: CASSLAPADQPQHF. CDR3 DNA: TGTGCCAGCAGCTTGGCTCCGGCGGATCAGCCCCAGCATTTT.

DNA of the CDR3: TGTGCCAGCAGCGTAATGGGACTAGCGGACTACAATGAGCAGTTCTTC. This translates into CASSVMGLADYNEQFF. The rearrangement links TRBV9 to TRBJ2-1; 11 nucleotides align to TRBD2. Germline trimming cut 1 base from V and 3 bases from J; bases unmatched to any gene: 3. Germline loops: CDR1 SGDLS, CDR2 YYNGEE. This CDR3 comprises 16 residues.

Points on this clonotype: One base away lies a much larger clone, so this may be a sequencing read error. The chain carries TRBV7-2 and TRBJ1-5; no clear D. Per germline, CDR1 SGHTA and CDR2 FQGNSA. CDR3 length: 15 residues. Here the CDR3 reads CSSSLAGFSNQPQHF. The CDR3 DNA reads as TGTTCCAGCAGCTTGGCTGGTTTTAGCAATCAGCCCCAGCATTTT.

The rearrangement joins TRBV20-1 to TRBJ2-5, with a tentative D call TRBD1 (7 bases). Germline loops: CDR1 DFQATT, CDR2 SNEGSKA (reference sequence). Trimming pared 6 bases from V and 1 base from J, leaving 12 bases between. The CDR3 is 13 residues long. The chain's CDR3 is CSAHQGGQETQYF. In DNA, the CDR3 is TGCAGTGCACATCAGGGGGGCCAAGAGACCCAGTACTTC.

This chain links TRBV4-2 with TRBJ1-1, with a tentative D call TRBD1 (5 bases). Germline V gene lookup returns CDR1 LGHNA and CDR2 YNFKEQ. CDR3 length equals 15 residues. Trimming took 4 bases from V and 0 from J, leaving 12 bases between them. The CDR3, as DNA: TGTGCCAGCAGCCGCCCTCGGGGGGTGAACACTGAAGCTTTCTTT. Translating gives CASSRPRGVNTEAFF.

This clonotype was seen a handful of times. V and J are TRBV4-2 and TRBJ1-1; D may be TRBD1 (6 bases). V gave up 1 base and J gave up 6 bases, with 12 bases separating them. Per the germline V gene, CDR1 is LGHNA and CDR2 is YNFKEQ. This CDR3 region has 14 residues. The CDR3 here is CASSQVGTSAEAFF. CDR3 bases: TGTGCCAGCAGCCAAGTGGGGACATCGGCTGAAGCTTTCTTT.

The rearrangement joins TRBV6-1 to TRBJ2-1; 11 bases line up with TRBD2. This CDR3 is 16 amino acids long. Per the germline V gene, CDR1 is MNHNS and CDR2 is SASEGT. V trimming: 5 bases; J trimming: 8 bases; junction bases outside the gene matches: 11. The CDR3 DNA follows: TGTGCCAGCAGTTTCCAACTAGCGGGGGTTAGTGATGAGCAGTTCTTC. Its protein is CASSFQLAGVSDEQFF.

To note about this clonotype: This may stem from a read error, because a much larger clone lies one nucleotide away. The gene calls are TRBV7-6 and TRBJ2-5, with D unclear. The CDR3 runs to 12 residues. V gave up 11 bases and J gave up 6 bases, with 16 bases separating them. The germline gives CDR1 SGHVS, CDR2 FNYEAQ. The CDR3 DNA follows: TGTGCCGTGAGAGCTCCGGTTAAGACCCAGTACTTC. Its translation is CAVRAPVKTQYF.

V and J are TRBV6-1 and TRBJ2-3; tentative D call: TRBD2 (6 bases). V was clipped by 0 bases and J by 4 bases, with 17 bases between them. This CDR3 has 17 amino acids. CDR1 MNHNS and CDR2 SASEGT come from the germline V gene. The DNA of the CDR3 is TGTGCCAGCAGTGAAGCGCCGAGTGGGAGGATGGCAGATACGCAGTATTTT. Protein: CASSEAPSGRMADTQYF.

This clonotype was recorded a few times. The genes are TRBV6-6 and TRBJ2-7; 12 bases fit TRBD2. V gave up 5 bases and J gave up 7 bases; unmatched junction bases: 18. The CDR3 has 18 residues. Germline V gene lookup returns CDR1 MNHNY and CDR2 SVGAGI (reference sequence). The CDR3 DNA reads TGTGCCAGCAGTATTAGGACTAGCGGGGACAACCACAGAAGGGAGCAGTACTTC. Translating it yields CASSIRTSGDNHRREQYF.

There are a few counts of this clonotype. The J gene is TRBJ2-3, the V gene TRBV4-1, with D hard to call. Trimming shortened V by 0 bases and J by 1 base, and 5 bases separated the two germline ends. Germline CDR1 MGHRA, CDR2 YSYEKL. The CDR3 runs to 14 residues. CDR3 sequence reads: CASSQDGGTDTQYF. The CDR3 DNA follows: TGCGCCAGCAGCCAAGATGGGGGCACAGATACGCAGTATTTT.

The chain combines TRBV4-2 with TRBJ2-7; TRBD2 aligns across 11 bases. With 3 bases clipped from V and 2 bases from J, the junction kept 6 bases outside the gene matches. There are 16 residues in the CDR3. Germline CDR1 LGHNA, CDR2 YNFKEQ. The CDR3 DNA reads TGTGCCAGCAGCCAGCCCCTGACTAGCGGGGCCTACGAGCAGTACTTC. It translates to CASSQPLTSGAYEQYF.

This clonotype was observed a few times. CDR3 bases: TGTGCCAGCAGCTTAGCGCTGCGGGGGTTGAACACTGAAGCTTTCTTT. Protein: CASSLALRGLNTEAFF. This chain uses TRBV7-9 with TRBJ1-1; TRBD1 might be the D (5 bases). The CDR3 totals 16 residues. Germline V gene lookup returns CDR1 SEHNR and CDR2 FQNEAQ (reference sequence). V was trimmed by 0 bases and J by 0 bases, leaving 11 bases between them.

This clonotype has ten or more counts. The chain combines TRBV28 with TRBJ2-7; TRBD1 agrees at 8 bases. CDR1 MDHEN and CDR2 SYDVKM come from the germline V gene. The junction had 5 bases not matched to a gene; V was cut back by 6 bases and J by 4 bases. The CDR3 totals 13 residues. The CDR3 DNA is TGTGCCAGCAGCCCAGGGGGCAAGTACGAGCAGTACGTC. This translates into CASSPGGKYEQYV.

This clonotype was seen more than once but under ten times. This chain joins TRBV14 and TRBJ1-4; TRBD1 agrees at 7 bases. This CDR3 is 15 amino acids long. V lost 6 bases to trimming and J lost 3 bases; unmatched junction nucleotides: 7. Germline lookup yields CDR1 SGHDN and CDR2 FVKESK. In DNA form, the CDR3 reads TGTGCCAGCAGTCGACGAACAGGGGCTAATGAAAAACTGTTTTTT. Translation gives CASSRRTGANEKLFF.

This chain links TRBV20-1 with TRBJ2-7, with 12 nucleotides matching TRBD2. Germline V gene lookup returns CDR1 DFQATT and CDR2 SNEGSKA (reference sequence). The CDR3 consists of 17 residues. Trimming cost V 2 bases and J 0 bases; bases outside gene matches: 8. CDR3 residues: CSARSPRTSGVSYEQYF. The CDR3 nucleotides are TGCAGTGCTAGATCGCCCCGGACTAGCGGGGTCTCCTACGAGCAGTACTTC.

The gene calls are TRBV4-3 and TRBJ2-3; D ambiguous. The CDR3 runs to 15 residues. CDR1 and CDR2 (germline): LGHNA, YSLEER. Trimming took off 0 bases at V and 3 bases at J, with 10 bases between the two ends. For the CDR3, the DNA is TGCGCCAGCAGCCAAGATACCCCAAGGACAGATACGCAGTATTTT. Protein sequence: CASSQDTPRTDTQYF.

V gene TRBV28 combines with J gene TRBJ2-1; 10 positions agree with TRBD2. V gave up 6 bases and J gave up 6 bases; unmatched junction bases: 5. Germline V gene data show CDR1 as MDHEN and CDR2 as SYDVKM. The CDR3 contains 14 residues. CDR3 in amino acids: CASRPVAGGNEQFF. CDR3 in DNA: TGTGCCAGCAGGCCGGTAGCGGGGGGCAATGAGCAGTTCTTC.

V and J are TRBV6-5 and TRBJ2-3; 10 positions agree with TRBD2. The germline gives CDR1 MNHEY, CDR2 SVGAGI. V trimming: 2 bases; J trimming: 0 bases; junction bases outside the gene matches: 2. The CDR3 length is 16 residues. The CDR3 region is CASSYILAGSTDTQYF. The CDR3 DNA follows: TGTGCCAGCAGTTACATACTAGCGGGGAGCACAGATACGCAGTATTTT.

With regard to this clonotype: One end of the junction does not line up with germline, which may come from a read error. V and J are TRBV7-6 and TRBJ2-2, with D possibly TRBD1 on 5 matching bases. CDR3 size: 17 residues. The germline CDR1 and CDR2 sequences are SGHVS and FNYEAQ. CDR3 sequence reads: CASSPRTYRANTGELFF. The CDR3 bases are TGTGCTAGCAGCCCCCGGACATACCGCGCGAACACCGGGGAGCTGTTTTTT.

This clonotype has more than one count but fewer than ten. This rearrangement joins TRBV5-5 to TRBJ1-2; 7 bases map to TRBD1. The CDR3 runs 16 residues. Looked up from germline, CDR1 is SGHKS and CDR2 is YYEKEE (reference sequence). The V segment lost 3 bases and the J segment 8 bases; nucleotides outside the gene matches: 16. The CDR3 loop reads CASSSRTGGDLGGYTF. The DNA for the CDR3 is TGTGCCAGCAGCTCTCGGACAGGAGGGGATCTTGGGGGCTACACCTTC.

This sequence joins TRBV5-4 and TRBJ2-1; unclear D gene. This CDR3 is built from 14 residues. Trimming removed 0 bases from V and 9 bases from J, with 13 bases in between. Germline V CDR1 and CDR2: SGHNT, YYREEE (reference sequence). CDR3 DNA sequence: TGTGCCAGCAGCTTGGCCCTCGACGCAACTGAGCAGTTCTTC. Amino acid sequence: CASSLALDATEQFF.

The chain has TRBV12-5 and TRBJ1-1; the D gene is possibly TRBD1 (5 bases). Trimming left V 3 bases short and J 0 bases short, with 14 bases between. Germline V lookup: CDR1 LGHNT, CDR2 FRNRAP. The CDR3 is 16 residues long. The CDR3 loop is CASGFGAGLMNTEAFF. Written as DNA, the CDR3 is TGTGCTAGTGGTTTCGGTGCGGGGCTCATGAACACTGAAGCTTTCTTT. The full variable domain, in which reference TRBV12-5 and TRBJ1-1 provide the parts outside the CDR3, is DARVTQTPRHKVTEMGQEVTMRCQPILGHNTVFWYRQTMMQGLELLAYFRNRAPLDDSGMPKDRFSAEMPDATLATLKIQPSEPRDSAVYFCASGFGAGLMNTEAFFGQGTRLTVV.

The table lists this clonotype with a few counts. The chain employs TRBV27 and TRBJ2-7, with a possible D match to TRBD1 (5 bases). Between the trimmed V and J ends, which lost 6 bases and 0 bases, there was a span of 12 bases. Looked up from germline, CDR1 is MNHEY and CDR2 is SMNVEV (reference sequence). The CDR3 is 14 residues long. CDR3 sequence: CASRKDTSSYEQYF. Here the CDR3 DNA reads TGTGCCAGCAGAAAGGACACAAGCTCCTACGAGCAGTACTTC.

This clonotype was detected only a few times. This sequence joins TRBV11-3 and TRBJ2-2; 10 nucleotides align to TRBD2. The J segment lost 7 bases and the V segment lost 7 bases, leaving 9 bases of the junction unmatched. Per the germline V gene, CDR1 is SGHNT and CDR2 is YENEEA. This CDR3 is built from 15 residues. DNA for the CDR3: TGTGCCAGCACCGCCGGGACTAGCGTCAACGGGGAGCTGTTTTTT. This codes for CASTAGTSVNGELFF.

This clonotype appeared a few times. The chain has TRBV7-3 and TRBJ2-5, with 9 nucleotides matching TRBD2. Germline-derived CDR1 and CDR2 are SGHTA and FQGTGA. The CDR3 has 15 residues. After removal of 3 bases from V and 3 bases from J, the junction contained 5 bases not matched to a gene. Written as DNA, the CDR3 is TGTGCCAGCAGCTTGGCGGGGGGGGTGGAAGAGACCCAGTACTTC. This codes for CASSLAGGVEETQYF. Looking up the rest from reference TRBV7-3 and TRBJ2-5 gives the full variable domain: GAGVSQTPSNKVTEKGKYVELRCDPISGHTALYWYRQSLGQGPEFLIYFQGTGAADDSGLPNDRFFAVRPEGSVSTLKIQRTERGDSAVYLCASSLAGGVEETQYFGPGTRLLVL.

The gene calls are TRBV19 and TRBJ1-1; 7 bases are shared with TRBD1. This CDR3 is built from 12 residues. With 4 bases clipped from V and 10 bases from J, the junction kept 6 bases outside the gene matches. CDR1 and CDR2 (germline): LNHDA, SQIVND (reference sequence). The CDR3 DNA sequence: TGTGCCAGTAGTACGCAGGGGGTTGGAGCTTTCTTT. Translated, it gives CASSTQGVGAFF.